This T cell receptor (beta chain) was obtained from a study of early T cells in non-severe SARS-CoV-2 infection. This clonotype appeared a few times. The length of the CDR3 is 17 residues. The germline gives CDR1 LNHDA, CDR2 SQIVND (reference sequence). V gave up 3 bases and J gave up 2 bases; unmatched junction bases: 7. The TCR library protocol attached unique molecular identifiers to the individual cDNA molecules. TCRdb independently ran MiXCR on the 5' RACE reads; one entry per CDR3 protein. The table includes about 44,000 distinct CDR3 sequences, about 23% detected once. The chain combines TRBV19 with TRBJ2-3, with 11 nucleotides matching TRBD2. The sample in question was whole blood, obtained at baseline. This receptor was obtained from an adult who was a healthcare worker with PCR-confirmed SARS-CoV-2 infection or an uninfected control (not recorded which). The CDR3 loop is CASSITSSGGFTDTQYF. In DNA form, the CDR3 reads TGTGCCAGTAGTATTACGTCTAGCGGGGGGTTCACAGATACGCAGTATTTT.